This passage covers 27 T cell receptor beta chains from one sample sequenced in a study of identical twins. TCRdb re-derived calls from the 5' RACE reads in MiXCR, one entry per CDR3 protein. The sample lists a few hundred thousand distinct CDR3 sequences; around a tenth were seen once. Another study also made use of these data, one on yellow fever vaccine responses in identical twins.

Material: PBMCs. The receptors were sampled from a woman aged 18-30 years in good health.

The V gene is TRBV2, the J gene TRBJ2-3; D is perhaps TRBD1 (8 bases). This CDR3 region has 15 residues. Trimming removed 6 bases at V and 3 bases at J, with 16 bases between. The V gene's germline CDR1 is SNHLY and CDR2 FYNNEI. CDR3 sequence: CASRAYRGGTDTQYF. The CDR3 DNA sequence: TGTGCCAGCAGGGCATACAGGGGGGGGACAGATACGCAGTATTTT.

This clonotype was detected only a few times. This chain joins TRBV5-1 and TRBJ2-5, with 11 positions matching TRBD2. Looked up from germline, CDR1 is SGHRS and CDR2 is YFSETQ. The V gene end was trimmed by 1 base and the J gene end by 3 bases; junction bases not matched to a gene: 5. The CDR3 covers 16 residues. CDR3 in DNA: TGCGCCAGCAGCTTGTTCCTAGCGGGGGGCGAAGAGACCCAGTACTTC. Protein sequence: CASSLFLAGGEETQYF.

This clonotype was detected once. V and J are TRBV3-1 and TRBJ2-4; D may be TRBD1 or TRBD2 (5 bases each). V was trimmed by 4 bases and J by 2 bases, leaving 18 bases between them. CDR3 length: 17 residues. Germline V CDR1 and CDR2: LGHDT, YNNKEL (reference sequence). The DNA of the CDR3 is TGTGCCAGCAGCCTGGGGTTGGAGAGGGGCCCCAAAAACATTCAGTACTTC. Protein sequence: CASSLGLERGPKNIQYF.

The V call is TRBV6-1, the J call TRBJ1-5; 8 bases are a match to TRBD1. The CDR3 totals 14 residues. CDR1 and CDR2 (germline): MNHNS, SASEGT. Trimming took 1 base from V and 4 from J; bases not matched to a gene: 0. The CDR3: CASSEGTGNQPQHF. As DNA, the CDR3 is TGTGCCAGCAGTGAAGGGACAGGGAATCAGCCCCAGCATTTT.

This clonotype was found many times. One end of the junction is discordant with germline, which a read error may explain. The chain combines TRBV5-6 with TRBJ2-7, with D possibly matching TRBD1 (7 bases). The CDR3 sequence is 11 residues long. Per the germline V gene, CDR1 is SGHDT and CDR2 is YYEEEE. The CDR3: CASSWAGQRDF. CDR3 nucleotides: TGTGCCAGCAGCTGGGCGGGACAGAGGGACTTC.

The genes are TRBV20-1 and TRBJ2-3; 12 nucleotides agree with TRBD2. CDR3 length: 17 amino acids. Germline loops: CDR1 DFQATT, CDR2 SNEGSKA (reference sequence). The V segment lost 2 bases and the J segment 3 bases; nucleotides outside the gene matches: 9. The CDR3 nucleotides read TGCAGTGCTAGAATGCTAGCGGGAGGGATGCGGACAGATACGCAGTATTTT. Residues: CSARMLAGGMRTDTQYF.

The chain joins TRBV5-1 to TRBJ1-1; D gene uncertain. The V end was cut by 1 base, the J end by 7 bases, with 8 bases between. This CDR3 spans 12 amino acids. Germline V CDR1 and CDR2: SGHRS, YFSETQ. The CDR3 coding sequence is TGCGCCAGCAGCTTGACGTCGGGTGAAGCTTTCTTT. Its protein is CASSLTSGEAFF.

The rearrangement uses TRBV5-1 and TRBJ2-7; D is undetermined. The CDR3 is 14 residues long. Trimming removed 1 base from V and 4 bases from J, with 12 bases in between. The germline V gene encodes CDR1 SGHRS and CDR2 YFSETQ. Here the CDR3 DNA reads TGCGCCAGCAGCTTGTCCGGTAAGGATTACGAGCAGTACTTC. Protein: CASSLSGKDYEQYF.

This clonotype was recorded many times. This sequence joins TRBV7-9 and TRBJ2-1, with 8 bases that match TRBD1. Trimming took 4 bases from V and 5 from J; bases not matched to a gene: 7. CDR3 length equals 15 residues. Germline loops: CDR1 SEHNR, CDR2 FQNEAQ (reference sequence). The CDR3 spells CASSSYPDRDNEQFF. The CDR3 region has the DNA TGTGCCAGCAGCTCTTACCCGGACAGGGACAATGAGCAGTTCTTC.

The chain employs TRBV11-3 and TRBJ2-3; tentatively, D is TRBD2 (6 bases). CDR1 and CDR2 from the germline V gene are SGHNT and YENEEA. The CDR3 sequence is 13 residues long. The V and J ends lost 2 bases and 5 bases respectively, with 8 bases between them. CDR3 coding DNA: TGTGCCAGCAGCTTACTAGCGCAAGATACGCAGTATTTT. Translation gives CASSLLAQDTQYF.

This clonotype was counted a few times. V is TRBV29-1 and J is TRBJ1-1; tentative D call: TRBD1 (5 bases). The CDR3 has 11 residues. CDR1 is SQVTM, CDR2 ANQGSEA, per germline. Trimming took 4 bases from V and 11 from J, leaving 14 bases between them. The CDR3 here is CSVGGDSSAFF. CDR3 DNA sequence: TGCAGCGTTGGCGGTGACAGTAGTGCTTTCTTT.

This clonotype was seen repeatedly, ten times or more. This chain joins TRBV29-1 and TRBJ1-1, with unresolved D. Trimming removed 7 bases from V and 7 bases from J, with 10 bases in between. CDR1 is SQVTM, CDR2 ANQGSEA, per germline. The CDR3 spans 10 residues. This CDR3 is CSAVRDEAFF. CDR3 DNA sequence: TGCAGCGCCGTAAGGGATGAAGCTTTCTTT. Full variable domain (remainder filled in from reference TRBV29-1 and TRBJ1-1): SAVISQKPSRDICQRGTSLTIQCQVDSQVTMMFWYRQQPGQSLTLIATANQGSEATYESGFVIDKFPISRPNLTFSTLTVSNMSPEDSSIYLCSAVRDEAFFGQGTRLTVV.

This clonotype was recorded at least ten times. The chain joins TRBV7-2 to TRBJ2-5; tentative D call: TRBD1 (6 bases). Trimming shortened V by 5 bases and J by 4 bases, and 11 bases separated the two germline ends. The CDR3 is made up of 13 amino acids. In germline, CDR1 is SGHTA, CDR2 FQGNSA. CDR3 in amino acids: CASSQRGSETQYF. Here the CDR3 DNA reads TGTGCCAGCAGCCAAAGGGGGTCAGAGACCCAGTACTTC.

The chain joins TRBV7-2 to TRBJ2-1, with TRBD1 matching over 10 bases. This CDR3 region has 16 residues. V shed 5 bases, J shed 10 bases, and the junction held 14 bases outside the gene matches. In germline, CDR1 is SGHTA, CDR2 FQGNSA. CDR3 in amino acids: CASSNPPGQGTREQFF. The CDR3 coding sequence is TGTGCCAGCAGCAACCCACCGGGACAGGGGACGAGGGAGCAGTTCTTC.

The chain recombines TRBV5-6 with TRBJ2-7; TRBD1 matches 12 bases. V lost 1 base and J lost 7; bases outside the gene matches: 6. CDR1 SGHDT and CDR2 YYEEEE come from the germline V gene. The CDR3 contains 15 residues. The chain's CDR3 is CASSLLGQGAREQYF. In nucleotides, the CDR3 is TGTGCCAGCAGCTTGTTGGGACAGGGGGCTCGGGAGCAGTACTTC.

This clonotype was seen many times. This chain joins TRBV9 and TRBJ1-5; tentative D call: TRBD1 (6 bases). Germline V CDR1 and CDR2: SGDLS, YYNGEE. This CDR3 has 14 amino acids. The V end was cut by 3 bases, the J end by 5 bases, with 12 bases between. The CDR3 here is CASSAGQMDQPQHF. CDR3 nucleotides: TGTGCCAGCAGCGCCGGACAGATGGATCAGCCCCAGCATTTT.

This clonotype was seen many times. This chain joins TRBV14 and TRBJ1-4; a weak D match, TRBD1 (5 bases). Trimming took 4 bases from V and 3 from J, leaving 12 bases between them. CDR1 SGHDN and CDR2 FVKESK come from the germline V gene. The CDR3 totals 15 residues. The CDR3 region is CASSLRREANEKLFF. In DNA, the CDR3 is TGTGCCAGCAGCCTACGCAGGGAAGCTAATGAAAAACTGTTTTTT.

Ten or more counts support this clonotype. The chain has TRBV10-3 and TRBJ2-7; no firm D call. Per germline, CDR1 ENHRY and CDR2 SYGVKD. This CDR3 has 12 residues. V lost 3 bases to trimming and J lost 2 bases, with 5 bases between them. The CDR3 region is CAISDSPYEQYF. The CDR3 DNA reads TGTGCCATCAGTGACAGTCCCTACGAGCAGTACTTC.

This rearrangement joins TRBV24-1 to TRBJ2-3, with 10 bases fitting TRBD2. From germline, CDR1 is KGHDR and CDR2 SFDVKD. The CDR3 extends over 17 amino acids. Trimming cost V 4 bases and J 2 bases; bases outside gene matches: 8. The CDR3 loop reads CATSDSTSGRYTDTQYF. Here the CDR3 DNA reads TGTGCCACCAGTGACTCGACTAGCGGGCGATACACAGATACGCAGTATTTT.

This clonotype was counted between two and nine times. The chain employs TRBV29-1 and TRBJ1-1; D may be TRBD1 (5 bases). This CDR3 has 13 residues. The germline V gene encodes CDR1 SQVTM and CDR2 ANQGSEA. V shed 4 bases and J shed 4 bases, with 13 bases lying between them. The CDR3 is CSVVKGGGTEAFF. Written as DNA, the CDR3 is TGCAGCGTTGTAAAGGGTGGGGGCACTGAAGCTTTCTTT.

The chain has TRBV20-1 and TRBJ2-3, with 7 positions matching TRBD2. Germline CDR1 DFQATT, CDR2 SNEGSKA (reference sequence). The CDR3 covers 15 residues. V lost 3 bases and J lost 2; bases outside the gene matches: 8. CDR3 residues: CSARGRGFFTDTQYF. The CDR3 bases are TGCAGTGCTAGGGGGAGGGGCTTCTTCACAGATACGCAGTATTTT.

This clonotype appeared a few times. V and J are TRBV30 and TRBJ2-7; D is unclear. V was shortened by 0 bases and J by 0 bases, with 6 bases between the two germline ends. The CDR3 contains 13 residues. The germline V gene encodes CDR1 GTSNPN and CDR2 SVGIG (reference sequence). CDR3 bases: TGTGCCTGGAGTGTAGAGTTCTCCTACGAGCAGTACTTC. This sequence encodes CAWSVEFSYEQYF.

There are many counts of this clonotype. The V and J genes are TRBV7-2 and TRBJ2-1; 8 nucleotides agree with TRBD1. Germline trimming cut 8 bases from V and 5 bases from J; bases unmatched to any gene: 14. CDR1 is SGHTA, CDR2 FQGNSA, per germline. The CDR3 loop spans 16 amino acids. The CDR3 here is CASSPHEQGGHNEQFF. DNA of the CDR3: TGTGCCAGCTCCCCACACGAACAGGGGGGCCACAATGAGCAGTTCTTC.

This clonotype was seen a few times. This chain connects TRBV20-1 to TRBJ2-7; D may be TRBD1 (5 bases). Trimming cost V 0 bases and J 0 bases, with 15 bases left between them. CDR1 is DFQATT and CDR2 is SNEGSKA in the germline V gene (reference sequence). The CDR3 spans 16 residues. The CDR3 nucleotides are TGCAGTGCTAGAGATCTACCAGGGCATTACTCCTACGAGCAGTACTTC. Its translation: CSARDLPGHYSYEQYF.

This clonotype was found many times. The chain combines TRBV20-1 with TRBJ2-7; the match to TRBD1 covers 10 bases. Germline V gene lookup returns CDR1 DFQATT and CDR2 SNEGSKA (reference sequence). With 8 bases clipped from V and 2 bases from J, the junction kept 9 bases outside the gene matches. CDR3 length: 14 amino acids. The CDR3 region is CSSTPGQGPYEQYF. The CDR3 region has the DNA TGCAGTTCCACCCCGGGACAGGGGCCCTACGAGCAGTACTTC.

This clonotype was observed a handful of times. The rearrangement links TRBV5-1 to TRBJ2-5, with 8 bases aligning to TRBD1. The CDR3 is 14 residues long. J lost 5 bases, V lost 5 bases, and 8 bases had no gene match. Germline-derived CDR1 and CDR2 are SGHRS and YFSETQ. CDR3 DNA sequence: TGCGCCAGCAGTCACGGACAGGGAAGGGAGACCCAGTACTTC. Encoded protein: CASSHGQGRETQYF.

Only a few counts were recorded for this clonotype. The CDR3 loop is CASSVEGGRGLRNEQFF. The CDR3 DNA follows: TGTGCCAGCAGCGTGGAGGGTGGGCGGGGGCTTCGTAATGAGCAGTTCTTC. The gene calls are TRBV7-9 and TRBJ2-1; a possible D gene is TRBD2 (7 bases). Germline V lookup: CDR1 SEHNR, CDR2 FQNEAQ (reference sequence). The ends were cut back, 5 bases at V and 7 bases at J, with 24 bases in the middle. This CDR3 contains 17 residues.